This T cell receptor beta chain was sequenced for a study of cytomegalovirus exposure and HLA in healthy donors. Study results and limitations: Later analysis placed DRB1 highest and HLA-C lowest in TCR association rates, which differed by HLA locus. The later analysis indicated that the majority of CMV-associated TCR beta chains appeared HLA-restricted. Productive rates of about 87% or about 30% were seen for most TCR beta V segments in an earlier analysis.

The PCR had 60 Vbeta and 13 Jbeta primers. The method was immunoSEQ multiplex PCR; TCRdb's version includes in-frame clones alone and lacks a portion of them. The data contain under 200,000 clones, around three quarters of them seen just once; the ten biggest clones take up 1.5% to 2%. CDR3 length equals 12 residues. J was trimmed by 8 bases and V by 9 bases; bases with no gene match: 9. Looked up from germline, CDR1 is LNHDA and CDR2 is SQIVND (reference sequence). Turning to this clone: Its antigen remains unidentified.

This TCR came from a woman in her 30s in good health and CMV-seronegative. The chain employs TRBV19 and TRBJ1-2; 7 nucleotides agree with TRBD1. The sequenced material came from PBMCs. The CDR3 DNA sequence: TGTGCCAGCCGAAGACAGGGCCGCGGCTACACCTTC. It specifies CASRRQGRGYTF.